This T cell receptor beta chain was identified in a study of CXCR3-negative and CXCR3-positive naive CD8 T cells. Overall study results and limits: Naive CXCR3-negative cells resembled naive CXCR3-positive cells in TRBV-TRBJ usage; memory cells differed. TRB CDR3s were more hydrophobic in CXCR3-positive than in CXCR3-negative naive cells. Sequencing showed both naive subsets with comparably high diversity, and memory CD8+ cells much lower.

Libraries of TRB cDNA were made by 5' RACE and carried UMIs. Reanalyzing the 5' RACE reads, TCRdb keeps one entry per CDR3 protein, without DNA. The sample's table shows some 130,000 distinct CDR3 sequences. Triplicate sorts, 320,000 or so cells apiece, were made for each CD8+ T cell subset. Germline-derived CDR1 and CDR2 are SGHRS and YFSETQ. This CDR3 has 15 amino acids. Worth noting for this clonotype: Its antigen is undetermined.

The chain recombines TRBV5-1 with TRBJ2-1. This TCR derives from a human donor in good health. Some clones in this sample may be carry-over from other donors' samples. Sequences were obtained from naive CXCR3- CD8+ T cells from blood. Subset denoted: CD45RO-CCR7+CD27+CD95- naive CD8+ T cells lacking CXCR3 (TNR3-). CDR3 sequence reads: CASSLGSRPYNEQFF.